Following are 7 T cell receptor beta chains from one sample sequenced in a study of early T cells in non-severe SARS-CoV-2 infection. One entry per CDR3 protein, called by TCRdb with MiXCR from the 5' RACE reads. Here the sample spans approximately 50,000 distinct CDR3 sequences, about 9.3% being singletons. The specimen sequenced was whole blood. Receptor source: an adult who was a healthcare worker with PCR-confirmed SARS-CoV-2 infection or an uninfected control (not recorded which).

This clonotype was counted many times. The DNA for the CDR3 is TGTGCCAGCAGCTTGGGACAGACTCATTACGAGCAGTACTTC. It yields the protein CASSLGQTHYEQYF. The rearrangement uses TRBV13 and TRBJ2-7; the match to TRBD1 covers 7 bases. Germline V gene data show CDR1 as PRHDT and CDR2 as FYEKMQ (reference sequence). Trimming removed 3 bases from V and 4 bases from J; junction bases left unmatched: 6. This CDR3 is built from 14 residues.

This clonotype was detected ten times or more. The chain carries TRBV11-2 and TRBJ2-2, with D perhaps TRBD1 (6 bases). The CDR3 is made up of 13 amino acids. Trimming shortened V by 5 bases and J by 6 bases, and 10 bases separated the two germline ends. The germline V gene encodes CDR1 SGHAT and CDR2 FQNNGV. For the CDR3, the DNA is TGTGCCAGCAGCAGCAGGGGTTCCGGGGAGCTGTTTTTT. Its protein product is CASSSRGSGELFF.

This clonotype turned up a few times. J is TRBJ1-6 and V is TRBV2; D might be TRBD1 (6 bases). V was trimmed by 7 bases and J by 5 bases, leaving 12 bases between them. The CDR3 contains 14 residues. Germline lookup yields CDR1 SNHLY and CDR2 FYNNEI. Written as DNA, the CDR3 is TGTGCCAGCAAGTACGACAGGCATAATTCACCCCTCCACTTT. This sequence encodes CASKYDRHNSPLHF.

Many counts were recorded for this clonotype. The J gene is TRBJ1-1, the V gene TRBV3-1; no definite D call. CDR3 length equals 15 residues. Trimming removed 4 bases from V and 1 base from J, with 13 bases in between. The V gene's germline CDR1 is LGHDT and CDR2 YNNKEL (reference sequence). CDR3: CASSPREQSNTEAFF. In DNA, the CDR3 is TGTGCCAGCAGCCCCCGGGAACAGTCGAACACTGAAGCTTTCTTT.

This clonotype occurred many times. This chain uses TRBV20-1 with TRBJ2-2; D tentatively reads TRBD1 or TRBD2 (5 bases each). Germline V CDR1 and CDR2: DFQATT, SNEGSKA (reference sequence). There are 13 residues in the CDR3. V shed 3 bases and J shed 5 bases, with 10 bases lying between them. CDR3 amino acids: CSASDRGTGELFF. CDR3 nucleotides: TGCAGTGCTAGCGACAGAGGGACCGGGGAGCTGTTTTTT.

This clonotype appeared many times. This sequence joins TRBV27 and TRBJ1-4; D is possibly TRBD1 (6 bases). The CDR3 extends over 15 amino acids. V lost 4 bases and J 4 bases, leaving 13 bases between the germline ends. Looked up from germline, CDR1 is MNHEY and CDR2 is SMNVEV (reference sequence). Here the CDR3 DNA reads TGTGCCAGCAGTTCCAGGGGCGGGGGTAATGAAAAACTGTTTTTT. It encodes CASSSRGGGNEKLFF.

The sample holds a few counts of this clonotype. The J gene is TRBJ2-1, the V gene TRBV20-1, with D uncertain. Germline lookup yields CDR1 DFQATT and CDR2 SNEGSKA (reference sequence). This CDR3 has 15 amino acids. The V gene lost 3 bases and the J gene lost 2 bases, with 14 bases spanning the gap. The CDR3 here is CSASSSLKTYNEQFF. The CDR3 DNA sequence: TGCAGTGCTAGTTCCTCGCTAAAAACCTACAATGAGCAGTTCTTC.